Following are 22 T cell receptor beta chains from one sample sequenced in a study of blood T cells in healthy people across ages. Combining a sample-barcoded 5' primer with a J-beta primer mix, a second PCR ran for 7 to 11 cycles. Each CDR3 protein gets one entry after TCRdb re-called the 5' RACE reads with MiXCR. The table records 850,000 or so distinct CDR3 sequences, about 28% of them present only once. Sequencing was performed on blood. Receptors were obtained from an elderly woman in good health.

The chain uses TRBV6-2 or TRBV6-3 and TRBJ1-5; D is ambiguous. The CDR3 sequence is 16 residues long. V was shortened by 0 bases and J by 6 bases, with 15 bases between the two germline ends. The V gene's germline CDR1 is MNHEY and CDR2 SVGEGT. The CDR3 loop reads CASSYSRRQPGQPQHF. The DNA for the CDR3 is TGTGCCAGCAGTTACTCGAGACGGCAGCCAGGTCAGCCCCAGCATTTT.

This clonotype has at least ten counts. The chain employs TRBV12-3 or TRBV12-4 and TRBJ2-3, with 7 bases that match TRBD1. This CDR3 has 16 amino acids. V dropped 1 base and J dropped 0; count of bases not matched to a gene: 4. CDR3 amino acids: CASSLVPTGSTDTQYF. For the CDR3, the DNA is TGTGCCAGCAGTTTAGTCCCGACAGGGAGCACAGATACGCAGTATTTT.

The chain's CDR3 is CASSNRPTTADEQFF. DNA of the CDR3: TGTGCCAGTAGTAATCGCCCAACGACTGCCGATGAGCAGTTCTTC. This chain uses TRBV19 with TRBJ2-1; D remains ambiguous. The V gene lost 4 bases and the J gene lost 8 bases, with 18 bases spanning the gap. The CDR3 spans 15 residues. Germline CDR1 LNHDA, CDR2 SQIVND (reference sequence).

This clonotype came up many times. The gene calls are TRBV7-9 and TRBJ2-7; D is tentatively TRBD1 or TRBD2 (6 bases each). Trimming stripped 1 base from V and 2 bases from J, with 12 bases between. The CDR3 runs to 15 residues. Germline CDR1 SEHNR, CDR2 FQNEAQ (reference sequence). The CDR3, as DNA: TGTGCCAGCAGCTTAGGCGGGACACGAACCTACGAGCAGTACTTC. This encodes CASSLGGTRTYEQYF.

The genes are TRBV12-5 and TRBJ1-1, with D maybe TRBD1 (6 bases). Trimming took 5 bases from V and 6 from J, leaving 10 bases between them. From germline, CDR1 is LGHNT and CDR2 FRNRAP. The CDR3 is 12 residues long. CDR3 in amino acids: CASGAQGPEAFF. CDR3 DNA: TGTGCTAGTGGTGCACAGGGACCTGAAGCTTTCTTT.

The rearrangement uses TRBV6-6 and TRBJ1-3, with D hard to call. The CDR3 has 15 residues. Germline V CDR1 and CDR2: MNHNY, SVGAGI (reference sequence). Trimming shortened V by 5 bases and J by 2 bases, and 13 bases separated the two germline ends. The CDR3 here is CASSVLGLTGNTIYF. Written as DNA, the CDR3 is TGTGCCAGCAGTGTCCTTGGGTTAACTGGAAACACCATATATTTT.

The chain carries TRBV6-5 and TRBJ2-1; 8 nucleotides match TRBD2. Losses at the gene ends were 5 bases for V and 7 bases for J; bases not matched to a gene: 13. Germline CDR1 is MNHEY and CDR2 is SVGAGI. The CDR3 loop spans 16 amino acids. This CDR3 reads CASSTGSSGAGNEQFF. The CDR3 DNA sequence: TGTGCCAGCAGTACTGGCAGTAGCGGGGCGGGGAATGAGCAGTTCTTC.

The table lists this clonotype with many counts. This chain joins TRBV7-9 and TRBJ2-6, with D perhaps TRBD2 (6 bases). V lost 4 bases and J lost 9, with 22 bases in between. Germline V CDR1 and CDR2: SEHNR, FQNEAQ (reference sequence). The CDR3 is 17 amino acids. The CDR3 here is CASSSQGTSIRGNVLTF. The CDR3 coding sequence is TGTGCCAGCAGCTCCCAAGGGACTTCAATAAGGGGCAACGTCCTGACTTTC.

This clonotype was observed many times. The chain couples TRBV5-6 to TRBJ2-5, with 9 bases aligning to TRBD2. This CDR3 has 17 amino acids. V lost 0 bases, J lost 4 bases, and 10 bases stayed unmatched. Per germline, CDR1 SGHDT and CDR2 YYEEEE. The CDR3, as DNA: TGTGCCAGCAGCTTGGCGGGGCGCGGGGGGGTCCGAGAGACCCAGTACTTC. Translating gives CASSLAGRGGVRETQYF. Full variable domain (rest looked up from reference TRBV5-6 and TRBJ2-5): DAGVTQSPTHLIKTRGQQVTLRCSPKSGHDTVSWYQQALGQGPQFIFQYYEEEERQRGNFPDRFSGHQFPNYSSELNVNALLLGDSALYLCASSLAGRGGVRETQYFGPGTRLLVL.

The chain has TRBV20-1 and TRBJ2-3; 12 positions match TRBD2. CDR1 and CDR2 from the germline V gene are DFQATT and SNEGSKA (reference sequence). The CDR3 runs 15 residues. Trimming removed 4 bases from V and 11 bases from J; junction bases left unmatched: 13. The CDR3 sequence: CSATPGLAGNPMQYF. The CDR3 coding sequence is TGCAGTGCTACCCCGGGACTAGCGGGTAATCCTATGCAGTATTTT.

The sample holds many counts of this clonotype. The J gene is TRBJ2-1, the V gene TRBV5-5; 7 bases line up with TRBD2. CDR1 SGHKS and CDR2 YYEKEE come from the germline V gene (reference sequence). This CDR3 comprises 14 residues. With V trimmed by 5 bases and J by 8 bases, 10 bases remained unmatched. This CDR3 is CASRPRRGRDEQFF. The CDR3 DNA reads TGTGCCAGCAGACCACGGCGGGGGAGGGATGAGCAGTTCTTC. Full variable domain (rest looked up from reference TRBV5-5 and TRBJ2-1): DAGVTQSPTHLIKTRGQQVTLRCSPISGHKSVSWYQQVLGQGPQFIFQYYEKEERGRGNFPDRFSARQFPNYSSELNVNALLLGDSALYLCASRPRRGRDEQFFGPGTRLTVL.

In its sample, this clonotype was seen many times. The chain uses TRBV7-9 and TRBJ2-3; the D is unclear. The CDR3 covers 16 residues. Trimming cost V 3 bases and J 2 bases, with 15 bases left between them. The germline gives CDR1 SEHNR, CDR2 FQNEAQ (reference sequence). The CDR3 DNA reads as TGTGCCAGCAGCTTTCTTATCAGCCTAGACACAGATACGCAGTATTTT. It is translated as CASSFLISLDTDTQYF. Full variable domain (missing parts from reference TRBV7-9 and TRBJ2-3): DTGVSQNPRHKITKRGQNVTFRCDPISEHNRLYWYRQTLGQGPEFLTYFQNEAQLEKSRLLSDRFSAERPKGSFSTLEIQRTEQGDSAMYLCASSFLISLDTDTQYFGPGTRLTVL.

DNA for the CDR3: TGTGCCAGCAGCTTAGCGGGCGGATTTGCAACTAATGAAAAACTGTTTTTT. It specifies CASSLAGGFATNEKLFF. The chain recombines TRBV7-2 with TRBJ1-4; D is unresolved. V was pared by 0 bases and J by 0 bases, with 11 bases between. The CDR3 runs 17 residues. Germline CDR1 SGHTA, CDR2 FQGNSA.

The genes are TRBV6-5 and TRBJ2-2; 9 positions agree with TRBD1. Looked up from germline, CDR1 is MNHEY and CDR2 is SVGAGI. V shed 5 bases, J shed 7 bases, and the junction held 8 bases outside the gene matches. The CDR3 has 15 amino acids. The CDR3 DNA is TGTGCCAGCAGTCCTGGGACAGGGTTTGTCGGGGAGCTGTTTTTT. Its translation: CASSPGTGFVGELFF.

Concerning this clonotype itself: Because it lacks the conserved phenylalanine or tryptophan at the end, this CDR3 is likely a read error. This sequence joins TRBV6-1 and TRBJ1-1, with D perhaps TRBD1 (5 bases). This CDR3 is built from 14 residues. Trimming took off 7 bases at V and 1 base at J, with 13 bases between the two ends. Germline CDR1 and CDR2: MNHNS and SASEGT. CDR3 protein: CASNLLTGNTEAFC. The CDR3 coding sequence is TGTGCCAGCAACCTTCTTACAGGGAACACTGAAGCTTTCTGT.

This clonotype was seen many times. The CDR3: CASSRISGTGSTDTQYF. The CDR3 DNA sequence: TGTGCCAGCAGCCGCATATCCGGGACAGGGTCGACAGATACGCAGTATTTT. This chain uses TRBV3-1 with TRBJ2-3; 9 bases are a match to TRBD1. Germline V lookup: CDR1 LGHDT, CDR2 YNNKEL (reference sequence). The CDR3 contains 17 residues. Unmatched junction bases numbered 11, after V lost 4 bases and J lost 3 bases.

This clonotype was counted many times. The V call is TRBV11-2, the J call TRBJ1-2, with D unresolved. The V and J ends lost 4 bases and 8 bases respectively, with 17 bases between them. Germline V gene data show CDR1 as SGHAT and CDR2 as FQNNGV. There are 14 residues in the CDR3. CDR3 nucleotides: TGTGCCAGCAGCTCCGGACTAGTTGCGGGCGGCTACACCTTC. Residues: CASSSGLVAGGYTF.

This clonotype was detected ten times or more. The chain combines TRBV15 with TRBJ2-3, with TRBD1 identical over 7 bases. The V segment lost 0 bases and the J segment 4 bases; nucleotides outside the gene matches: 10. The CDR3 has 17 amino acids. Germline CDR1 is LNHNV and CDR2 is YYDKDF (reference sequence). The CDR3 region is CATSRDPTGLTADTQYF. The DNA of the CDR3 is TGTGCCACCAGCAGAGACCCGACAGGGTTAACGGCAGATACGCAGTATTTT.

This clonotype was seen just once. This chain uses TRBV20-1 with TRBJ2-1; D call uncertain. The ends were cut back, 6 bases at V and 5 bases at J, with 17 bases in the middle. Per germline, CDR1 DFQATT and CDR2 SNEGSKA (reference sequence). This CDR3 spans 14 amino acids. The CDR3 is CSAPVPVAHNEQFF. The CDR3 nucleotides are TGCAGTGCCCCAGTCCCCGTGGCGCACAATGAGCAGTTCTTC.

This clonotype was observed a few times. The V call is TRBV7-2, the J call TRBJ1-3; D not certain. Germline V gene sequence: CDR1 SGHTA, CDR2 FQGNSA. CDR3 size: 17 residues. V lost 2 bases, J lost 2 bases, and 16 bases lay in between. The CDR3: CASSLNSPITAGNTIYF. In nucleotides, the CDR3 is TGTGCCAGCAGCTTAAATTCTCCGATTACCGCTGGAAACACCATATATTTT.

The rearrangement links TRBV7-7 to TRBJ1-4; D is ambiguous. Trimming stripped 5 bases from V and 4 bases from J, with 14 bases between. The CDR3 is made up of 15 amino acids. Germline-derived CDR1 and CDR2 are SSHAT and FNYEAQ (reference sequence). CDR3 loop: CASSPSGQLNEKLFF. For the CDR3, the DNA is TGTGCCAGCAGCCCTAGCGGGCAGCTTAATGAAAAACTGTTTTTT.

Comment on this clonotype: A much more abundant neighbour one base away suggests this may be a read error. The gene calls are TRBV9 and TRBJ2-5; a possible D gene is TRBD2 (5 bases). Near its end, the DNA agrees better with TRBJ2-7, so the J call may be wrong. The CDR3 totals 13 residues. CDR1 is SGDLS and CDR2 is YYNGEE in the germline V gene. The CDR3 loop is CASSGLRRYEQYF. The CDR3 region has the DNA TGTGCCAGCAGCGGGCTCAGGAGGTACGAGCAGTACTTC.